Given below is one T cell receptor (beta chain) in context. CDR1 and CDR2 (germline): DFQATT, SNEGSKA (reference sequence). The germline V and J ends were trimmed by 3 bases and 3 bases, with 15 bases remaining between them. The CDR3 totals 14 residues. The data were obtained in a study of Ad26.COV2.S vaccination and SARS-CoV-2 variants. Study overall: Intramuscular Ad26.COV2.S doses were given once or twice, 56 days apart.

Some clones are missing from TCRdb's copy, which holds only in-frame ones; the method was immunoSEQ multiplex PCR. This sample has about 420,000 clones; over 75% occur once, and the top ten carry around 3.6%. Treatment: some 20 received Ad26.COV2.S at low or high dose, single or two shots; 5 received placebo; per-sample allocation not given. All samples were drawn on day 63, counting from the first vaccine or placebo injection. The rearrangement links TRBV20-1 to TRBJ2-7, with D perhaps matching TRBD1 (7 bases). This sequence was found in a person between 18 and 65 years old who received the Ad26.COV2.S COVID-19 vaccine or a placebo. Source: peripheral blood, taken in a trial of Ad26.COV2.S vaccine versus placebo. This chain's CDR3 is CSASGGTDNYEQYF. CDR3 nucleotides: TGCAGTGCTAGTGGCGGGACAGACAACTACGAGCAGTACTTC.